This T cell receptor beta chain appears in the sequencing data of a study of cytomegalovirus exposure and HLA in healthy donors (dated by TCRdb to 2016 to 2017). Describing the broader study: According to a later analysis, one platform produced both the 100 to 150 validation repertoires and the approximately 670 repertoires of the first cohort. The aim of the study was to test whether cataloging public T cell receptors could identify signatures of past pathogen exposure. Along with the approximately 700-subject first cohort, a separate validation cohort of over a hundred different subjects was used. High-throughput TCR immunosequencing, statistical association of individual TCRs with disease status, and machine learning were combined to predict cytomegalovirus infection status. Results and caveats for the whole study, not just this receptor: A later analysis had no HLA typing for the validation cohort, so co-occurrence there was scored across all 130 or so repertoires. The authors suggested that the approach could potentially be generalized to other disease states and immunological phenotypes. Three of the identified cytomegalovirus-associated TCR beta chains were confirmed in vitro to be specific for cytomegalovirus antigens. The study listed 150 to 200 TCR beta chains as associated with cytomegalovirus. Subsequent analysis determined that TCRs grouped into clusters in the first cohort also showed a tendency toward co-occurrence across the 90 to 150 validation repertoires, and roughly 95% of cluster scores exceeded 0. Most TCR sequences were seen in very few donors, while some public TCRs were found in many individuals. The classifier was reported to diagnose cytomegalovirus status with high specificity and sensitivity in both the original cohort and the validation cohort.

At the junction V is shortened by 2 bases and J by 4 bases; bases outside the gene matches: 0. The CDR1 and CDR2 encoded by the germline V gene are MNHNS and SASEGT. The CDR3 measures 15 amino acids from cysteine to phenylalanine. Only the CDR3 part of the read is kept: 45 bases, read in frame from the first base. The donors were included in the validation cohort of over a hundred subjects, a group kept apart from the approximately 690-subject first cohort. Libraries came from the immunoSEQ multiplex PCR assay. The original methods were these. A statistical classification framework was built for diagnosing cytomegalovirus status from the catalog of TCR beta chain sequences. Held by TCRdb, this immuneACCESS table contains in-frame sequences only and omits some clones. Under half of the omission traces to an unresolved V gene where checked; the cause of the rest is unknown. D and trimming come from the DNA, and the V and J calls and clone size come from that table. This sample lists 150,000 to 200,000 clones; roughly 85% were detected once. Roughly 15% of the sample is held by the ten biggest clonotypes.

As regards this clone: No antigen is known for it. No per-base quality is available; no much larger clone lies one base away.

The receptor was isolated from a man aged 18 to 29 in good health and CMV-seropositive. Rearrangement joined TRBV6-1 to TRBJ2-2; TRBD2 aligns with 11 central bases. The sequenced sample was PBMCs. Here the CDR3 is given as CASSELAGGTGELFF. At the DNA level, the sequence is TGTGCCAGCAGTGAACTAGCGGGAGGCACCGGGGAGCTGTTTTTT.